The rows below give T cell receptor beta chains drawn from one sample of a study of T cells in Graves' hyperthyroidism and ophthalmopathy. TCRdb reanalysed the multiplex PCR reads using MiXCR and keeps one entry per CDR3 protein. The sample has some 350,000 distinct CDR3 sequences, 12% to 15% seen once; the top ten hold roughly a fifth. Sequencing was carried out using blood. Receptors originate from a woman aged 55-70 years with Graves' ophthalmopathy. The conserved cysteine and the conserved F or W are not part of the CDR3 here. The D gene is left open where the match is weak.

-,TRBJ2-7,TRBV20-1,SADPQTYEQY
TRBD2,TRBJ2-3,TRBV2,ASRDGLAGDTDTQY
-,TRBJ2-5,TRBV7-9,ASSGGTPAETQY
TRBD1,TRBJ1-6,TRBV27,ASSFLRDRLNSPLH
-,TRBJ1-5,TRBV28,ASNGTPNFNQPQH
TRBD1,TRBJ2-2,TRBV28,ASSPLPGQLNTGELF
-,TRBJ2-1,TRBV6-1,ASSSPYSSIGRNEQF
-,TRBJ2-7,TRBV5-1,ASTPFATPYEQY
TRBD2,TRBJ2-1,TRBV2,ASRLAGGGNEQF
-,TRBJ2-3,TRBV9,ASSEQISTDTQY
-,TRBJ2-7,TRBV7-9,ASALSSYEQY